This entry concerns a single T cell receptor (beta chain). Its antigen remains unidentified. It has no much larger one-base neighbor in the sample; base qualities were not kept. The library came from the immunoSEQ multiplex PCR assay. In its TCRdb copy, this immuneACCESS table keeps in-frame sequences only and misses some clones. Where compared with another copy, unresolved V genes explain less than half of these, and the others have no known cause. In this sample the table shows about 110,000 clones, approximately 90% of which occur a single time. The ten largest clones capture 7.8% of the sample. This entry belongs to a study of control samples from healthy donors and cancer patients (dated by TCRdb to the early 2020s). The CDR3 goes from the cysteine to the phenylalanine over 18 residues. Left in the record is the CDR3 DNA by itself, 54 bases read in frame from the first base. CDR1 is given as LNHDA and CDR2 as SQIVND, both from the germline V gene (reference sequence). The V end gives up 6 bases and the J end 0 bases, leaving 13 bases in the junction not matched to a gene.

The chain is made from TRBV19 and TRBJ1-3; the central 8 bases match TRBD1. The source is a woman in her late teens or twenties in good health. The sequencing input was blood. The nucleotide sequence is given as TGTGCCAGTAGCGGGGACAGGTTTTTAGCATCCTCTGGAAACACCATATATTTT. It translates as CASSGDRFLASSGNTIYF.